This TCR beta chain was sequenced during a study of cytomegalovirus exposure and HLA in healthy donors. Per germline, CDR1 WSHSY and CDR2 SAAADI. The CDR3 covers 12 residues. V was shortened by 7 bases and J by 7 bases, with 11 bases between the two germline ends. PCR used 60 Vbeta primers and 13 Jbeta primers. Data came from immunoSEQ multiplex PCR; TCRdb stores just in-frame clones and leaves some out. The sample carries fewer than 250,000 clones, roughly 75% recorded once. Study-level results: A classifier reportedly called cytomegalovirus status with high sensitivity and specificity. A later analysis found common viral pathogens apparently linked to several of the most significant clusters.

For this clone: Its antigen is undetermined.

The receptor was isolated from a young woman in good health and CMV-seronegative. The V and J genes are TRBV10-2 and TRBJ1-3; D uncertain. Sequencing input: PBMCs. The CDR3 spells CASTGNWNTIYF. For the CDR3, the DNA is TGCGCCAGCACGGGGAATTGGAACACCATATATTTT.